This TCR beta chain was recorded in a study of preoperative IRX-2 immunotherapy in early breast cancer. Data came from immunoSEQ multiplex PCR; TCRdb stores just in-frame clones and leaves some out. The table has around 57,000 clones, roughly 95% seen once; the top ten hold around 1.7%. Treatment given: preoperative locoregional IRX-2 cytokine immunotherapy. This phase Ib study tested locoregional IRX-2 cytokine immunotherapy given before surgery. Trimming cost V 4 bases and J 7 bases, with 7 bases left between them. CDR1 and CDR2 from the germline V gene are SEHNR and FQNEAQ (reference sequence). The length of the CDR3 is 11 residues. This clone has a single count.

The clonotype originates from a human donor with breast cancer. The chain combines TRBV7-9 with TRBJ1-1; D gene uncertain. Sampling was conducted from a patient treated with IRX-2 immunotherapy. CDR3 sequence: CASSWTSEAFF. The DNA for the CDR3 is TGTGCCAGCAGCTGGACGAGTGAAGCTTTCTTT.